The 11 T cell receptor beta chains presented below share a single source sample, sequenced in a study of control samples from healthy donors and cancer patients. Profiling relied on immunoSEQ multiplex PCR, and the TCRdb table lists in-frame clones only, not all of them. Of over 150,000 clones listed, around 94% are singletons. Sequencing was performed on blood. The receptors originated from a woman between 18 and 30 years old in good health.

This chain joins TRBV5-8 and TRBJ1-5, with TRBD1 matching over 8 bases. The germline gives CDR1 SGHTS, CDR2 YDEGEE. V dropped 1 base and J dropped 6; count of bases not matched to a gene: 3. CDR3 length equals 14 residues. Here the CDR3 reads CASSLSGGSQPQHF. CDR3 in DNA: TGTGCCAGCAGCTTGTCAGGGGGCAGTCAGCCCCAGCATTTT.

V usage is TRBV5-8 and J usage is TRBJ1-5, with D possibly being TRBD1 (5 bases). The CDR3 sequence is 15 residues long. V was trimmed by 3 bases and J by 1 base, leaving 11 bases between them. CDR1 and CDR2 (germline): SGHTS, YDEGEE. The CDR3 is CASSSRQPSNQPQHF. In DNA, the CDR3 is TGTGCCAGCAGCTCCCGACAGCCAAGCAATCAGCCCCAGCATTTT.

The V gene is TRBV4-1, the J gene TRBJ1-1, with D unresolved. V was pared by 0 bases and J by 1 base, with 6 bases between. The CDR3 has 14 residues. The germline V gene encodes CDR1 MGHRA and CDR2 YSYEKL. CDR3 in amino acids: CASSQEDRNTEAFF. The CDR3 nucleotides are TGCGCCAGCAGCCAAGAGGATAGGAACACTGAAGCTTTCTTT.

Details on this clone: This same CDR3 is encoded by further DNA sequences in the sample. This chain uses TRBV18 with TRBJ2-7; no reliable D call. Trimming pared 6 bases from V and 0 bases from J, leaving 3 bases between. The CDR3 length is 11 residues. Germline loops: CDR1 KGHSH, CDR2 LQKENI. DNA for the CDR3: TGTGCCAGCTCGTACTCCTACGAGCAGTACTTC. As protein: CASSYSYEQYF.

The CDR3 protein is CASSSTGTSYNEQFF. CDR3 DNA: TGTGCCAGCAGCTCAACCGGGACATCTTACAATGAGCAGTTCTTC. The chain recombines TRBV7-2 with TRBJ2-1; D might be TRBD1 (6 bases). Trimming pared 4 bases from V and 4 bases from J, leaving 14 bases between. The CDR3 is made up of 15 amino acids. Looked up from germline, CDR1 is SGHTA and CDR2 is FQGNSA. Full variable domain (rest looked up from reference TRBV7-2 and TRBJ2-1): GAGVSQSPSNKVTEKGKDVELRCDPISGHTALYWYRQSLGQGLEFLIYFQGNSAPDKSGLPSDRFSAERTGGSVSTLTIQRTQQEDSAVYLCASSSTGTSYNEQFFGPGTRLTVL.

The V gene is TRBV15, the J gene TRBJ1-1; D is uncertain. CDR3 size: 15 residues. Germline-derived CDR1 and CDR2 are LNHNV and YYDKDF (reference sequence). V lost 2 bases to trimming and J lost 6 bases, with 16 bases between them. CDR3 protein: CATSRSRTPGAEAFF. DNA for the CDR3: TGTGCCACCAGCAGATCCCGGACCCCCGGGGCTGAAGCTTTCTTT.

The chain couples TRBV6-5 to TRBJ1-1, with a weak D call TRBD1 (5 bases). The germline CDR1 and CDR2 sequences are MNHEY and SVGAGI. Trimming cost V 8 bases and J 5 bases, with 21 bases left between them. The CDR3 consists of 15 residues. The CDR3 protein is CASWREYTGGTEAFF. CDR3 in DNA: TGTGCCAGCTGGCGGGAGTACACAGGAGGAACTGAAGCTTTCTTT.

This clone was detected only once. The rearrangement joins TRBV6-6 to TRBJ1-5, with D uncertain. The V gene lost 1 base and the J gene lost 4 bases, with 8 bases spanning the gap. Germline V gene data show CDR1 as MNHNY and CDR2 as SVGAGI (reference sequence). This CDR3 has 14 amino acids. CDR3 sequence: CASSYYGGNQPQHF. The CDR3 DNA follows: TGTGCCAGCAGTTACTATGGAGGGAATCAGCCCCAGCATTTT.

The chain carries TRBV6-5 and TRBJ2-7, with 13 bases matching TRBD2. With 6 bases clipped from V and 4 bases from J, the junction kept 6 bases outside the gene matches. Germline CDR1 is MNHEY and CDR2 is SVGAGI. The CDR3 runs 15 residues. CDR3 DNA sequence: TGTGCCAGCAGAAAAGGACTAGCGGGAGCGTACGAGCAGTACTTC. Its protein product is CASRKGLAGAYEQYF.

This chain links TRBV19 with TRBJ1-1; no firm D call. Germline V gene lookup returns CDR1 LNHDA and CDR2 SQIVND (reference sequence). Trimming left V 1 base short and J 8 bases short, with 14 bases between. The CDR3 is 14 amino acids. The CDR3 loop is CASSIASGLPEAFF. DNA of the CDR3: TGTGCCAGTAGTATAGCTAGTGGGTTACCGGAAGCTTTCTTT.

V and J are TRBV29-1 and TRBJ1-1, with D possibly being TRBD1 (6 bases). Looked up from germline, CDR1 is SQVTM and CDR2 is ANQGSEA. This CDR3 comprises 13 residues. The ends were cut back, 4 bases at V and 0 bases at J, with 9 bases in the middle. The CDR3 sequence: CSVAGHLNTEAFF. CDR3 nucleotide sequence: TGCAGCGTTGCGGGACACCTGAACACTGAAGCTTTCTTT.